The source of this T cell receptor beta chain is a study of Graves' ophthalmopathy and Graves' hyperthyroidism. Trimming removed 4 bases from V and 5 bases from J, with 14 bases in between. The CDR3 has 14 residues. RNA served as the template for amplifying TCR beta CDR3 regions. RT-PCR in the first round used HTBI primers; a second-round multiplex PCR followed. TCRdb ran MiXCR on the multiplex PCR reads and lists one entry per CDR3 protein. This sample yields about 740,000 distinct CDR3 sequences, of which roughly 40% are seen a single time; about 40% belongs to the top ten. Whole-study results and caveats: Most thyroid clonotypes expanded beyond 0.001 frequency were also found in blood.

The PBMCs were taken from roughly 10 ml of fresh peripheral blood. A note on this clonotype: Its antigen is not known.

This chain joins TRBV12-3 or TRBV12-4 and TRBJ1-1; D call uncertain. The clonotype was recovered from an adult man with Graves' ophthalmopathy. Sequenced material: peripheral blood. The CDR3 here is CASSYSLGRTEAFF. CDR3 coding DNA: TGTGCCAGCAGTTACTCGTTGGGGAGGACTGAAGCTTTCTTT.